These T cell receptor beta chains were read from a single sample in a study of glioma-infiltrating T cells. TCRdb reprocessed the multiplex PCR reads via MiXCR and lists one record per CDR3 protein. Here the sample spans roughly 130,000 distinct CDR3 sequences, around 25% being singletons. The sequencing sample was made of glioma tissue, nonneoplastic brain tissue, or PBMCs (not recorded which). The receptors were sampled from a human donor with low-grade glioma or glioblastoma, undergoing nonglioma brain surgery, or in good health (not recorded which). Each CDR3 is given with its conserved first and last residue.

J gene: TRBJ1-3; V gene: TRBV2; CDR3 protein: CASTGPESGNTIYF
J gene: TRBJ2-4; V gene: TRBV20-1; CDR3 protein: CSASDSNLAKNIQYF
J gene: TRBJ1-5; V gene: TRBV6-1; CDR3 protein: CASSKTGAFGQPQHF
J gene: TRBJ1-5; V gene: TRBV25-1; CDR3 protein: CASRWVGSAQPQHF
J gene: TRBJ2-1; V gene: TRBV6-1; CDR3 protein: CASTPRDRDYNEQFF
J gene: TRBJ1-1; V gene: TRBV5-4; CDR3 protein: CASSGDSPLNTKAFF
J gene: TRBJ1-1; V gene: TRBV27; CDR3 protein: CASSLEQYEAFF
J gene: TRBJ2-1; V gene: TRBV24-1; CDR3 protein: CATSAKRINNEQFF
J gene: TRBJ1-5; V gene: TRBV30; CDR3 protein: CAWRNSDINQPQHF
J gene: TRBJ1-2; V gene: TRBV20-1; CDR3 protein: CSARARTGTNYGYTF
J gene: TRBJ2-5; V gene: TRBV28; CDR3 protein: CASTAQGTQYF
J gene: TRBJ2-5; V gene: TRBV7-6; CDR3 protein: CASSSAYQETQYF
J gene: TRBJ1-2; V gene: TRBV6-1; CDR3 protein: CASSGPGQNYGYTF
J gene: TRBJ1-2; V gene: TRBV24-1; CDR3 protein: CATSDIGTDYGYTF
J gene: TRBJ2-5; V gene: TRBV28; CDR3 protein: CASSSPGGQQETQYF
J gene: TRBJ2-4; V gene: TRBV12-3/TRBV12-4; CDR3 protein: CASSLGDRGPRDIQYF
J gene: TRBJ1-1; V gene: TRBV11-2; CDR3 protein: CASSSMVRGRDTEAFF
J gene: TRBJ2-3; V gene: TRBV24-1; CDR3 protein: CATSDLRQGIDTQYF
J gene: TRBJ2-5; V gene: TRBV19; CDR3 protein: CASSSGTAVGQYF
J gene: TRBJ2-2; V gene: TRBV20-1; CDR3 protein: CSASGGPSTGELFF